Listed here are 8 T cell receptor beta chains from one sample, sequenced in a study of T cell changes during pregnancy in multiple sclerosis. Sequencing used immunoSEQ multiplex PCR; TCRdb keeps in-frame clones, though not all of them. The sample consists of tens of thousands of clones, more than 75% of them appearing once. This sample comprised CD4+ T cells from peripheral blood mononuclear cells, obtained in the first trimester of pregnancy. Receptor source: a female donor with multiple sclerosis, enrolled in a pregnancy study.

This chain connects TRBV28 to TRBJ1-1; TRBD1 is a possible D gene (6 bases). CDR1 is MDHEN and CDR2 is SYDVKM in the germline V gene. V lost 5 bases and J lost 10, with 14 bases in between. This CDR3 comprises 12 residues. The CDR3 bases are TGTGCCAGCAGTCTTCAACAGGGAGCAGCTTTCTTT. This encodes CASSLQQGAAFF.

The chain recombines TRBV5-4 with TRBJ1-3, with 11 bases that match TRBD1. Trimming took 4 bases from V and 0 from J; bases not matched to a gene: 3. The CDR3 extends over 16 amino acids. Germline loops: CDR1 SGHNT, CDR2 YYREEE (reference sequence). CDR3 sequence reads: CASSPGQGGSGNTIYF. The CDR3 DNA reads as TGTGCCAGCAGCCCGGGACAGGGGGGCTCTGGAAACACCATATATTTT.

This rearrangement joins TRBV11-2 to TRBJ2-6; 7 nucleotides line up with TRBD1. Germline trimming cut 8 bases from V and 2 bases from J; bases unmatched to any gene: 12. Germline assignment: CDR1 SGHAT and CDR2 FQNNGV. The CDR3 extends over 17 amino acids. CDR3 region: CASGQNRGVAGANVLTF. The CDR3 coding sequence is TGTGCCAGCGGCCAGAACAGGGGAGTAGCTGGGGCCAACGTCCTGACTTTC.

The CDR3 sequence: CASSESGGQVSEQYF. The CDR3 DNA reads TGTGCCAGCAGTGAATCGGGGGGACAGGTGTCCGAGCAGTACTTC. The chain employs TRBV6-1 and TRBJ2-7, with D possibly being TRBD1 (8 bases). V dropped 2 bases and J dropped 6 bases, with 17 bases sitting between them. Germline V lookup: CDR1 MNHNS, CDR2 SASEGT. The CDR3 spans 15 residues.

This rearrangement joins TRBV6-5 to TRBJ1-1; D not certain. The V and J ends lost 4 bases and 0 bases respectively, with 9 bases between them. The germline V gene encodes CDR1 MNHEY and CDR2 SVGAGI. CDR3 length: 14 residues. The CDR3 spells CASSSPAVNTEAFF. The CDR3, as DNA: TGTGCCAGCAGTTCCCCCGCGGTGAACACTGAAGCTTTCTTT.

The chain joins TRBV5-1 to TRBJ1-4; unclear D gene. CDR1 SGHRS and CDR2 YFSETQ come from the germline V gene. The V gene lost 4 bases and the J gene lost 1 base, with 17 bases spanning the gap. CDR3 length equals 17 residues. The CDR3 DNA sequence: TGCGCCAGCAGCCCCTCCGGGAGCTCAAGAACTAATGAAAAACTGTTTTTT. It encodes CASSPSGSSRTNEKLFF.

This rearrangement joins TRBV28 to TRBJ1-2; TRBD1 matches 9 bases. The CDR3 contains 14 residues. V shed 9 bases, J shed 3 bases, and the junction held 8 bases outside the gene matches. The germline V gene has CDR1 MDHEN and CDR2 SYDVKM. The CDR3 reads CASHSGTGYYGYTF. CDR3 coding DNA: TGTGCCAGTCACTCCGGGACAGGGTACTATGGCTACACCTTC.

The chain uses TRBV29-1 and TRBJ1-1; 8 bases line up with TRBD1. Trimming cost V 3 bases and J 2 bases; bases outside gene matches: 5. CDR1 is SQVTM and CDR2 is ANQGSEA in the germline V gene. The CDR3 contains 14 residues. The DNA for the CDR3 is TGCAGCGTTGAGCGGCAGGGGGCAAACACTGAAGCTTTCTTT. The encoded protein is CSVERQGANTEAFF.